Described below is a single TCR beta chain sequence and its context. The data stem from a study of OX40 agonist ivuxolimab in advanced cancers. Overall study context: Recorded diagnoses for dose-escalation patients were hepatocellular carcinoma, melanoma, renal cell or head and neck cancer.

The CDR3 length is 17 residues. V lost 3 bases, J lost 5 bases, and 22 bases lay in between. Germline-derived CDR1 and CDR2 are LNHNV and YYDKDF (reference sequence). TCRdb's table, derived via immunoSEQ multiplex PCR, lists solely in-frame clones and lacks some. Counted here are about 72,000 clones, about 89% occurring once; the ten biggest clones make up roughly 6%. Material: CD4+ or CD8+ T cells sorted from blood, obtained in a trial of the OX40 agonist ivuxolimab. The TCR comes from an adult with an advanced solid tumor such as melanoma, head and neck, liver or kidney cancer. V is TRBV15 and J is TRBJ1-1; D remains unclear. The CDR3 is CATSSDYVTGRITEAFF. The CDR3 DNA is TGTGCCACCAGCAGTGACTACGTGACCGGGAGGATTACTGAAGCTTTCTTT.